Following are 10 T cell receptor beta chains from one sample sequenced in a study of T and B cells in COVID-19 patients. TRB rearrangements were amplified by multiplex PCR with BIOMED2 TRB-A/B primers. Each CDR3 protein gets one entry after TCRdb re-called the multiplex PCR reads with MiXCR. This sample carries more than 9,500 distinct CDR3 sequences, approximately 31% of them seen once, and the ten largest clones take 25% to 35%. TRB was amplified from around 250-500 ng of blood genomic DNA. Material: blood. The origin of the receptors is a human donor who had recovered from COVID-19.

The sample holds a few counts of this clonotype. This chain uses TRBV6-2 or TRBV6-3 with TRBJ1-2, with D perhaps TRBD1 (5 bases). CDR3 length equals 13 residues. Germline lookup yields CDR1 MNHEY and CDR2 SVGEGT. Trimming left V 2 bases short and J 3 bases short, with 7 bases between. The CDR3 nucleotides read TGTGCCAGCAGTTACATGGGGGACTATGGCTACACCTTC. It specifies CASSYMGDYGYTF.

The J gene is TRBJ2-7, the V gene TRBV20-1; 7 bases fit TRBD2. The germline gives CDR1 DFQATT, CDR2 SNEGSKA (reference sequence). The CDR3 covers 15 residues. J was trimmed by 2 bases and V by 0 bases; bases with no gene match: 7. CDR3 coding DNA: TGCAGTGCTAGAGATATGGCGGGGGAAACCTACGAGCAGTACTTC. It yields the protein CSARDMAGETYEQYF.

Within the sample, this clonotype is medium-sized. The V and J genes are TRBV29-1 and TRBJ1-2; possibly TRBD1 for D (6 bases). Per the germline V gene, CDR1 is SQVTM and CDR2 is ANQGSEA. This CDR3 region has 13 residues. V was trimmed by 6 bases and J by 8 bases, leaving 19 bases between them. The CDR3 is CSVHNLAGEGYTF. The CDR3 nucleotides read TGCAGCGTGCACAACCTGGCAGGGGAAGGCTACACCTTC.

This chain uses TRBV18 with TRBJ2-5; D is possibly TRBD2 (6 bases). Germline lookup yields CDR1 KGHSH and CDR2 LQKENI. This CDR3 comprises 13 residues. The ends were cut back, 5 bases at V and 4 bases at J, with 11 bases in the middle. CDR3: CASSRREAETQYF. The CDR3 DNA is TGTGCCAGCTCAAGGAGGGAAGCAGAGACCCAGTACTTC.

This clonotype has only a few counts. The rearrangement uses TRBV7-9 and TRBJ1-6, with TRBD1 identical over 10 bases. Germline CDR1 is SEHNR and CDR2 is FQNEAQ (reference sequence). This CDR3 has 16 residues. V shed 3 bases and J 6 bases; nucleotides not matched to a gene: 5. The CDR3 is CASSFRTGGSNSPLHF. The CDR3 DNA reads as TGTGCCAGCAGCTTTCGGACAGGGGGGAGTAATTCACCCCTCCACTTT.

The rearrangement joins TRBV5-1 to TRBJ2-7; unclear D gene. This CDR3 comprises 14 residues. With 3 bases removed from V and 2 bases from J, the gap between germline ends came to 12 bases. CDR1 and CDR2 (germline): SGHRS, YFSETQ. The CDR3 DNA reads TGCGCCAGCAGCTGGGAAGACAATACCTACGAGCAGTACTTC. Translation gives CASSWEDNTYEQYF.

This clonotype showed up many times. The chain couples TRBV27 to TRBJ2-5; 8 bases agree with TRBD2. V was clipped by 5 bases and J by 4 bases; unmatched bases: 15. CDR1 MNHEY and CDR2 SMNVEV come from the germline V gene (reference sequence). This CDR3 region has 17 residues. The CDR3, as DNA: TGTGCCAGCAGTCTTTCCCGTGCGGGACTAGAGTTAGAGACCCAGTACTTC. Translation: CASSLSRAGLELETQYF.

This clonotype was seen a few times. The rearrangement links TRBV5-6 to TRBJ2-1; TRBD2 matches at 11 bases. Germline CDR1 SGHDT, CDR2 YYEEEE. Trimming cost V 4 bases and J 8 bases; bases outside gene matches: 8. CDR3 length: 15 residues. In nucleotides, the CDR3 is TGTGCCAGCAGCATTTATAGCGGGAGGGGGTATGAGCAGTTCTTC. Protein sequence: CASSIYSGRGYEQFF.

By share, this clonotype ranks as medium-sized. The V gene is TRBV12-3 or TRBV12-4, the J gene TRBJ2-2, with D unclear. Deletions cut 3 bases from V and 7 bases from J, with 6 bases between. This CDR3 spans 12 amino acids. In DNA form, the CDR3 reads TGTGCCAGCAGTTTGGGTGGCGGGGAGCTGTTTTTT. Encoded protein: CASSLGGGELFF.

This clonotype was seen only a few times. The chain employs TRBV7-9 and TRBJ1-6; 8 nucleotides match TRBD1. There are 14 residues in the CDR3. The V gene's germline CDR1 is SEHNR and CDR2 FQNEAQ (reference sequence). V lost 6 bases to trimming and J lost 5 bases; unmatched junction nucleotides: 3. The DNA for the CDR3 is TGTGCCAGCAGTTCGACAGGGGATAATTCACCCCTCCACTTT. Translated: CASSSTGDNSPLHF.